This T cell receptor (beta chain) originates from a study of T cell responses to AZD1222 COVID-19 vaccine. Study conclusions and caveats: Sampling that yielded the repertoires occurred only after the peak T cell response. Receipt of two AZD1222 doses was followed by a rise in Spike-specific TCR breadth and depth. Nearly half of spike-specific TCRs reportedly go after variant regions that carry no mutations.

About this clone itself: What it recognizes is unknown.

Repertoires were generated with immunoSEQ multiplex PCR, while TCRdb's copy carries only in-frame clones and drops some. Of 90,000 to 130,000 clones listed, 94% are singletons. This sample comprised peripheral blood, obtained 28 days after the second AZD1222 dose. The sequence derives from an adult who received the AZD1222 COVID-19 vaccine.

In nucleotides, the CDR3 is TGTGCCAGCGCAAACAACAGGGGGACTAATGAAAAACTGTTTTTT. Its translation: CASANNRGTNEKLFF. V gene TRBV18 combines with J gene TRBJ1-4; 8 bases are a match to TRBD1. Trimming took 8 bases from V and 2 from J; bases not matched to a gene: 7. Germline V gene sequence: CDR1 KGHSH, CDR2 LQKENI. The CDR3 contains 15 residues.